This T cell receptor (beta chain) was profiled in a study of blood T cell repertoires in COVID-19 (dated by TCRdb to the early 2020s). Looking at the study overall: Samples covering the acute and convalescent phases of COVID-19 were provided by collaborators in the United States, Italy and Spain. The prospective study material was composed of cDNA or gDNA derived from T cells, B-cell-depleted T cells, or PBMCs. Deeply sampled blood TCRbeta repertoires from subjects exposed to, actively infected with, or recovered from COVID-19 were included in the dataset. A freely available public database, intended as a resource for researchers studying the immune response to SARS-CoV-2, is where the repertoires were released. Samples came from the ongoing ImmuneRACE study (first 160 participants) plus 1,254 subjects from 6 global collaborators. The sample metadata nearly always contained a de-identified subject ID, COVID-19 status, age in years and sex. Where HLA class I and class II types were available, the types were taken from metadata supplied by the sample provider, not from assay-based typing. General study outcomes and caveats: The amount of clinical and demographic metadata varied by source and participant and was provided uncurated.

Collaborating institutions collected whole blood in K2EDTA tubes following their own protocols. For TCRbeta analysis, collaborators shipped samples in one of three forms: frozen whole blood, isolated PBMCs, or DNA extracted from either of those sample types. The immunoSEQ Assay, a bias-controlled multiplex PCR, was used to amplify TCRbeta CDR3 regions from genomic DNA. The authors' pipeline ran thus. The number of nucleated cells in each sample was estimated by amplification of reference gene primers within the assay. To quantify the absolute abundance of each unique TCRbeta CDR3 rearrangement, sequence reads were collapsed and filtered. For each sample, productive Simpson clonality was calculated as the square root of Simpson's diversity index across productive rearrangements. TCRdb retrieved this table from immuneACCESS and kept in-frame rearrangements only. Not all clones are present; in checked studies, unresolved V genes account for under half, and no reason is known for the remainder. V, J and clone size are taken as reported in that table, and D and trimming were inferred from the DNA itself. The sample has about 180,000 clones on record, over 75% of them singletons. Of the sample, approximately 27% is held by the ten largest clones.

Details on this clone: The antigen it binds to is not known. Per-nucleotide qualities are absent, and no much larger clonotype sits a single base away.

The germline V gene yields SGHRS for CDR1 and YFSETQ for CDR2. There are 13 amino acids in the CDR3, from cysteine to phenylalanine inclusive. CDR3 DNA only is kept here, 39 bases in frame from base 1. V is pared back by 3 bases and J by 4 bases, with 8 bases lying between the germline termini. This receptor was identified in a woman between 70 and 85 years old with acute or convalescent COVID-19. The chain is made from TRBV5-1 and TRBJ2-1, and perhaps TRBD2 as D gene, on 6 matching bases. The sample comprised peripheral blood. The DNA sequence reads TGCGCCAGCAGCTGGGCGGGGTACAATGAGCAGTTCTTC. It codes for CASSWAGYNEQFF.